This T cell receptor beta chain was identified in a study of blood T cell repertoires in COVID-19. About the study: The samples span acute and convalescent COVID-19 from the United States, Italy and Spain. Nucleic acid was either cDNA or gDNA, and it came from T cells, B-cell-depleted T cells, or PBMCs.

The CDR3 sequence is 14 residues long. Trimming stripped 6 bases from V and 3 bases from J, with 15 bases between. The germline CDR1 and CDR2 sequences are MNHNY and SVGAGI (reference sequence). Assignments of participants to cohorts depended upon their own reported clinical history. TCRdb's table, derived via immunoSEQ multiplex PCR, lists solely in-frame clones and lacks some. The table has approximately 450,000 clones, around 90% seen once; the top ten hold almost 2%. What was sequenced was PBMCs or T cells enriched from blood (not recorded which). The J gene is TRBJ2-7, the V gene TRBV6-6; tentatively, D is TRBD2 (5 bases). The receptor comes from a young woman with acute COVID-19. As DNA, the CDR3 is TGTGCCAGCAGCCTGACGAGCACTAGCTACGAGCAGTACTTC. This sequence encodes CASSLTSTSYEQYF.